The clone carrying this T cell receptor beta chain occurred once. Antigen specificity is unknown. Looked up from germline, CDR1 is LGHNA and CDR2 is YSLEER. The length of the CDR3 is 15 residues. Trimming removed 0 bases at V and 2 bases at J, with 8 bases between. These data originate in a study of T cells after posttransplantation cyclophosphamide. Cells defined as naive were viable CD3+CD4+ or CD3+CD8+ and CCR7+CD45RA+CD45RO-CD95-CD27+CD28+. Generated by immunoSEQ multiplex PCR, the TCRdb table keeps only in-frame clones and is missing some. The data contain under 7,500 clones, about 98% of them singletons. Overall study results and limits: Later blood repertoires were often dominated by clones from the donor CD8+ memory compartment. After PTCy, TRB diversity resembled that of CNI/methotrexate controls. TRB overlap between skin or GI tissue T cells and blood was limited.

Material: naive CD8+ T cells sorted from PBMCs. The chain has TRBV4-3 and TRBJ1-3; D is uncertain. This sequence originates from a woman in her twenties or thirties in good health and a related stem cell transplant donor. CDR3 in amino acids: CASSQDEGTGNTIYF. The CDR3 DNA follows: TGCGCCAGCAGCCAAGATGAGGGTACTGGAAACACCATATATTTT.